Below, one TCR beta chain is given with its context. Its matching antigen is unknown. V shed 2 bases and J shed 5 bases, with 10 bases lying between them. Germline V CDR1 and CDR2: SNHLY, FYNNEI. The CDR3 spans 14 residues. Both 60 Vbeta primers and 13 Jbeta primers went into the PCR. Profiled with immunoSEQ multiplex PCR; TCRdb holds only in-frame clones, not every one. This repertoire shows 100,000 to 150,000 clones, over 60% found once; its top ten account for 0.95% to 1.5%. The data derive from a study of cytomegalovirus exposure and HLA in healthy donors. Findings and limits, study-wide: Analysis was carried out at a later point, and it linked a missense DCLRE1C variant to TCR beta V- and J-gene trimming.

This receptor was obtained from a female donor in good health and CMV-seronegative. The sample was PBMCs. The V call is TRBV2, the J call TRBJ2-1, with D perhaps matching TRBD2 (5 bases). This CDR3 is CASSELASNNEQFF. Written as DNA, the CDR3 is TGTGCCAGCAGTGAACTAGCATCGAACAATGAGCAGTTCTTC.